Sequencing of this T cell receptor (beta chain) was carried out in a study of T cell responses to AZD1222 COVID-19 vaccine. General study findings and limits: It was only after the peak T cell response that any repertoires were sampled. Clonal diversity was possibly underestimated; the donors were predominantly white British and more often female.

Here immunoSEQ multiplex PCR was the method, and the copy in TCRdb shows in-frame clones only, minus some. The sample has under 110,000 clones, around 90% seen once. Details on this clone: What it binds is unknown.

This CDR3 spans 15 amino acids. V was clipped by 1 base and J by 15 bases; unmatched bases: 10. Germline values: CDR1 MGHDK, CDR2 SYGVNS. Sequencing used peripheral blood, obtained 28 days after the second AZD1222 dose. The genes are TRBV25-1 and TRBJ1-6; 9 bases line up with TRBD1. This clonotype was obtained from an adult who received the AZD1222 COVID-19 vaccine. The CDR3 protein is CASSELGDRAQGLHF. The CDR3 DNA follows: TGTGCCAGCAGTGAATTGGGGGACAGGGCCCAGGGCCTCCACTTT.